The text below deals with one T cell receptor beta chain. It has no known antigen specificity. Base-call qualities are not available, and no considerably larger clone is one nucleotide away. TCRbeta CDR3 regions were amplified from genomic DNA using the immunoSEQ Assay, a bias-controlled multiplex PCR. As for how the authors treated the data: Within the assay, amplification of reference gene primers was used to estimate how many nucleated cells each sample contained. To quantify the absolute abundance of each unique TCRbeta CDR3 rearrangement, sequence reads were collapsed and filtered. For each sample, productive Simpson clonality was calculated as the square root of Simpson's diversity index over productive rearrangements. TCRdb carries this immuneACCESS record with in-frame sequences only. Its versions omit some clonotypes, under half of them owing to an unresolved V gene in the studies checked, with the rest unexplained. Clone size and the V and J calls come from that table; the DNA yielded D and trimming. This sample comprises about 280,000 clones, 85% of them detected only once. About 14% of the sample rests with the top ten.

Collaborating institutions collected whole blood in K2EDTA tubes following their own protocols. For TCRbeta analysis, collaborators shipped samples in one of three forms: frozen whole blood, isolated PBMCs, or DNA extracted from either of those sample types. A distance of 17 bases separates the germline ends of V and J, which lose 0 bases and 7 bases respectively. The CDR3 numbers 16 residues from cysteine through phenylalanine. Solely the CDR3 DNA is kept, with 48 bases framed from the first base. The germline V gene yields MGHRA for CDR1 and YSYEKL for CDR2. This sample was included in a study of blood T cell repertoires in COVID-19 (TCRdb year 2020). General notes on the study: Collaborator samples came from the United States, Italy and Spain and covered acute and convalescent phases of COVID-19. The material from the prospective study consisted of cDNA or gDNA derived from T cells, B-cell-depleted T cells, or PBMCs. Subjects who had been exposed to COVID-19, were actively infected with it, or had recovered from it provided the deeply sampled blood TCRbeta repertoires that made up the dataset. The repertoires were released in a freely available public database intended as a resource for research on the immune response to SARS-CoV-2. The samples were drawn from two sources: the first 160 participants of the ongoing ImmuneRACE study, and about 1,300 subjects contributed by 6 global collaborators. Sample metadata almost always included a de-identified subject ID, COVID-19 status, age in years and sex. Where available, HLA class I and class II types were obtained from metadata supplied by the sample provider rather than from assay-based typing.

General findings and caveats noted by the study authors: Clinical and demographic metadata were provided uncurated, with the amount varying by source and participant.

This chain is built from TRBV4-1 and TRBJ2-3; perhaps TRBD2 is the D gene, with 5 bases matching. The sample was peripheral blood. The source is a human donor in a cohort sampled during active COVID-19. Here the CDR3 is given as CASSQDLVRRLNTQYF. The nucleotide sequence is TGCGCCAGCAGCCAAGACCTAGTGAGGAGGTTGAATACGCAGTATTTT.